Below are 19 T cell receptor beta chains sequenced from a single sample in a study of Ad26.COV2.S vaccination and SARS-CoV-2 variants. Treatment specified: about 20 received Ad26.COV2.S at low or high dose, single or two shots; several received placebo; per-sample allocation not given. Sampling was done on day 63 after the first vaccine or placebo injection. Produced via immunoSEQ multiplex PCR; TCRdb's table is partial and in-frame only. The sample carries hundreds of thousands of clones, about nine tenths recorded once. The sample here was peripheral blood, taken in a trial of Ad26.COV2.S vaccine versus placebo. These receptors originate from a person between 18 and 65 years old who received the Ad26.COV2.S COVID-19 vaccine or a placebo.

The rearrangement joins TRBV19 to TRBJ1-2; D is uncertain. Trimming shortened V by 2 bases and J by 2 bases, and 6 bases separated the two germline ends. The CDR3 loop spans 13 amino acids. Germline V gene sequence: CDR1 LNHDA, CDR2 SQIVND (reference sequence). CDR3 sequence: CASSIILNYGYTF. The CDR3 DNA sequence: TGTGCCAGTAGTATAATCCTCAACTATGGCTACACCTTC.

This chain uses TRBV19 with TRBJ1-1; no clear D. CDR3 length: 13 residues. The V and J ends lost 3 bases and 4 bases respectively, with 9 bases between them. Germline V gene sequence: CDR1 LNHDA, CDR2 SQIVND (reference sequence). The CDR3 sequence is CASSIGVGTEAFF. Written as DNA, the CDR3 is TGTGCCAGTAGTATCGGGGTTGGCACTGAAGCTTTCTTT. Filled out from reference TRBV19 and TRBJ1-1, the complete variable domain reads DGGITQSPKYLFRKEGQNVTLSCEQNLNHDAMYWYRQDPGQGLRLIYYSQIVNDFQKGDIAEGYSVSREKKESFPLTVTSAQKNPTAFYLCASSIGVGTEAFFGQGTRLTVV.

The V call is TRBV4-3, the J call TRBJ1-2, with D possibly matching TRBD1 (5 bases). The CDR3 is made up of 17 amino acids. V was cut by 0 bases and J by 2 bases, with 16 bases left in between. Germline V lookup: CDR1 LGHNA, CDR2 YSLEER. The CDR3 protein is CASSQERWGALNYGYTF. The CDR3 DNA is TGCGCCAGCAGCCAAGAGCGCTGGGGCGCGTTGAACTATGGCTACACCTTC.

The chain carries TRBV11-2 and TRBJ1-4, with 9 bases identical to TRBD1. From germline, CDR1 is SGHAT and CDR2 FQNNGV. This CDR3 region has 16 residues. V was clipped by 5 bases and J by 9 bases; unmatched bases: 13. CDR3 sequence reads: CASSAINRDREKKLFF. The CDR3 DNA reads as TGTGCCAGCAGCGCGATCAACCGGGACAGGGAGAAAAAACTGTTTTTT.

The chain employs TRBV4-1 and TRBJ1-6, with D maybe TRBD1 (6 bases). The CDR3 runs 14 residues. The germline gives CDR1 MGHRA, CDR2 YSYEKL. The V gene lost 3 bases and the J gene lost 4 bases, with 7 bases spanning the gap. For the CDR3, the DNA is TGCGCCAGCAGCCAGGACAGTTATAATTCACCCCTCCACTTT. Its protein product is CASSQDSYNSPLHF.

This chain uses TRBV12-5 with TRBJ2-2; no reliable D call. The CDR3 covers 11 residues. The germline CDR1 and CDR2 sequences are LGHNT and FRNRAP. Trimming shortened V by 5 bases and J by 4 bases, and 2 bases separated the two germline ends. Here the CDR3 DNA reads TGTGCTAGTGGTCGCACCGGGGAGCTGTTTTTT. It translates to CASGRTGELFF.

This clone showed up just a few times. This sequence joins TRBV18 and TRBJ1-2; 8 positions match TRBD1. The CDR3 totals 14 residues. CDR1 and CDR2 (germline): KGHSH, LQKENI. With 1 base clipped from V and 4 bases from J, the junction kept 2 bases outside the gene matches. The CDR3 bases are TGTGCCAGCTCACCACTGGACAGGGCCTATGGCTACACCTTC. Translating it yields CASSPLDRAYGYTF.

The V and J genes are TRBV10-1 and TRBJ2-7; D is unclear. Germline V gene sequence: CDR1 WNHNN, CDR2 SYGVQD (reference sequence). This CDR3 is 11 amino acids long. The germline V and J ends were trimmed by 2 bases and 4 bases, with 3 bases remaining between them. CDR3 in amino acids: CASSEGYEQYF. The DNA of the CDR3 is TGCGCCAGCAGTGAGGGGTACGAGCAGTACTTC.

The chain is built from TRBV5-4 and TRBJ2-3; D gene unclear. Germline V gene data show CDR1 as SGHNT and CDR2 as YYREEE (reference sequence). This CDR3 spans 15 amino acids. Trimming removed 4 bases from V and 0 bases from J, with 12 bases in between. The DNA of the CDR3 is TGTGCCAGCAGCCTTCCGTTCGGCAGCACAGATACGCAGTATTTT. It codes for CASSLPFGSTDTQYF.

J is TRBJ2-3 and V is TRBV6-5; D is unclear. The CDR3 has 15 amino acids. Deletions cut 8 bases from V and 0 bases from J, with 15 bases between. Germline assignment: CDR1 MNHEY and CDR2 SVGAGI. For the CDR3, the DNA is TGTGCCAGCTGGCGATCACCGACCAGCACAGATACGCAGTATTTT. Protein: CASWRSPTSTDTQYF.

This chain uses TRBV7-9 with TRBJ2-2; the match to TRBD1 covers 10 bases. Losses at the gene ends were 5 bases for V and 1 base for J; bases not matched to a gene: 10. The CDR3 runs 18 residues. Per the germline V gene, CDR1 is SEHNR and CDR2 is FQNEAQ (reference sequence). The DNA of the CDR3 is TGTGCCAGCAGCCCCGCTCCGGGGACAGGGGTGAACACCGGGGAGCTGTTTTTT. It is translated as CASSPAPGTGVNTGELFF. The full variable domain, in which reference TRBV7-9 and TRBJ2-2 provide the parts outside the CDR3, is DTGVSQNPRHKITKRGQNVTFRCDPISEHNRLYWYRQTLGQGPEFLTYFQNEAQLEKSRLLSDRFSAERPKGSFSTLEIQRTEQGDSAMYLCASSPAPGTGVNTGELFFGEGSRLTVL.

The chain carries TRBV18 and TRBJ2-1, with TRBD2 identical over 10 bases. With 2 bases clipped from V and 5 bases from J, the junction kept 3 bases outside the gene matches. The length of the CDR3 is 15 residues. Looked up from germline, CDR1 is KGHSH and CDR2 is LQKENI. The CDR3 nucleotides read TGTGCCAGCTCACCAAGGCTAGCGGGAGACAATGAGCAGTTCTTC. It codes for CASSPRLAGDNEQFF.

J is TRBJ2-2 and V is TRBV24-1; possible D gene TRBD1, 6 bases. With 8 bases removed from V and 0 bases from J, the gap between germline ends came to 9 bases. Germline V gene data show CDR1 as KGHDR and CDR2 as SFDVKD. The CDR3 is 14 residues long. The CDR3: CATTGTTNTGELFF. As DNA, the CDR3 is TGTGCCACCACCGGGACAACGAACACCGGGGAGCTGTTTTTT.

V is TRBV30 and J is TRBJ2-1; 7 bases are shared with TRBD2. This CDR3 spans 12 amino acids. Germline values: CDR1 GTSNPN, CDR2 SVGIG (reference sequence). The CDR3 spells CALAVRYNEQFF. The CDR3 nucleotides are TGTGCGCTAGCGGTCCGGTACAATGAGCAGTTCTTC. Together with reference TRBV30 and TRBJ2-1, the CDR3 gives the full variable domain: SQTIHQWPATLVQPVGSPLSLECTVEGTSNPNLYWYRQAAGRGLQLLFYSVGIGQISSEVPQNLSASRPQDRQFILSSKKLLLSDSGFYLCALAVRYNEQFFGPGTRLTVL.

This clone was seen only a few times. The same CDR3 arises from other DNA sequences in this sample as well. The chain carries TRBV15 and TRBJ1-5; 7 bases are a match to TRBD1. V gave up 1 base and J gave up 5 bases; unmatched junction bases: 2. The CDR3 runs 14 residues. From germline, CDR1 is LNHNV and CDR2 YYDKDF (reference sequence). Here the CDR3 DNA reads TGTGCCACCAGCAGAGGACAGGGTGATCAGCCCCAGCATTTT. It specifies CATSRGQGDQPQHF. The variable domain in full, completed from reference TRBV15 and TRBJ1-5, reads DAMVIQNPRYQVTQFGKPVTLSCSQTLNHNVMYWYQQKSSQAPKLLFHYYDKDFNNEADTPDNFQSRRPNTSFCFLDIRSPGLGDTAMYLCATSRGQGDQPQHFGDGTRLSIL.

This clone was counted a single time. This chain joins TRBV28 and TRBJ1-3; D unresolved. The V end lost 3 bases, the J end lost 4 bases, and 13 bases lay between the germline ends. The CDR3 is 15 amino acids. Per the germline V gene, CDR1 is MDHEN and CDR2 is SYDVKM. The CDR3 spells CASSFPGESGNTIYF. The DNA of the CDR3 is TGTGCCAGCAGTTTCCCGGGCGAGTCAGGAAACACCATATATTTT. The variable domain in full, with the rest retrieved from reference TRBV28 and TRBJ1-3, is DVKVTQSSRYLVKRTGEKVFLECVQDMDHENMFWYRQDPGLGLRLIYFSYDVKMKEKGDIPEGYSVSREKKERFSLILESASTNQTSMYLCASSFPGESGNTIYFGEGSWLTVV.

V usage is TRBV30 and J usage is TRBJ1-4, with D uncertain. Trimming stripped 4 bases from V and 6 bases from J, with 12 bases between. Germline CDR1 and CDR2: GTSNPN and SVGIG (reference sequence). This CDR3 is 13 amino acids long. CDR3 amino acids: CAWTSDSYEKLFF. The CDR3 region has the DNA TGTGCCTGGACCTCAGACTCTTATGAAAAACTGTTTTTT.

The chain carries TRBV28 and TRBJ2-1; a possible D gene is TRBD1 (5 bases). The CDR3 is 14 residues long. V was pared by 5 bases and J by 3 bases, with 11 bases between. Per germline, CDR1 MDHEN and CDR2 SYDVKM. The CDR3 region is CASSIPQGYNEQFF. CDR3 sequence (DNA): TGTGCCAGCAGTATTCCTCAGGGCTACAATGAGCAGTTCTTC. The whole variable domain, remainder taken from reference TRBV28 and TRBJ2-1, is DVKVTQSSRYLVKRTGEKVFLECVQDMDHENMFWYRQDPGLGLRLIYFSYDVKMKEKGDIPEGYSVSREKKERFSLILESASTNQTSMYLCASSIPQGYNEQFFGPGTRLTVL.

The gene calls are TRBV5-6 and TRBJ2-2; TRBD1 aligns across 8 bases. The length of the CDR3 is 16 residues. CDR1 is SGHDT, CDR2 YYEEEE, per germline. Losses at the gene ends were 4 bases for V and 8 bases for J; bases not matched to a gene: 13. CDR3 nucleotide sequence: TGTGCCAGCAGCATGCACAGGGGGTCATCCATAGGGGAGCTGTTTTTT. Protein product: CASSMHRGSSIGELFF.